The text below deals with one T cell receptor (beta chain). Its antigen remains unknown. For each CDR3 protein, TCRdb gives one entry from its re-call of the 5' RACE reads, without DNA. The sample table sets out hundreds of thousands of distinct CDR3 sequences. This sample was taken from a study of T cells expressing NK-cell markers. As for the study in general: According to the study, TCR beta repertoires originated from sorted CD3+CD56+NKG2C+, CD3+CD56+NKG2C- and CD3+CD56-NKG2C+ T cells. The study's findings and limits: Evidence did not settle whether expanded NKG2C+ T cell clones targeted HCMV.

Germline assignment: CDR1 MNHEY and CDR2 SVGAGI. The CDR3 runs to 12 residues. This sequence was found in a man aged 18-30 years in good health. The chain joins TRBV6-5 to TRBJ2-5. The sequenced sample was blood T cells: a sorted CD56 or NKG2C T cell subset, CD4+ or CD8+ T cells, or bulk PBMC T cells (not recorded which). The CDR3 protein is CASSPSIETQYF.